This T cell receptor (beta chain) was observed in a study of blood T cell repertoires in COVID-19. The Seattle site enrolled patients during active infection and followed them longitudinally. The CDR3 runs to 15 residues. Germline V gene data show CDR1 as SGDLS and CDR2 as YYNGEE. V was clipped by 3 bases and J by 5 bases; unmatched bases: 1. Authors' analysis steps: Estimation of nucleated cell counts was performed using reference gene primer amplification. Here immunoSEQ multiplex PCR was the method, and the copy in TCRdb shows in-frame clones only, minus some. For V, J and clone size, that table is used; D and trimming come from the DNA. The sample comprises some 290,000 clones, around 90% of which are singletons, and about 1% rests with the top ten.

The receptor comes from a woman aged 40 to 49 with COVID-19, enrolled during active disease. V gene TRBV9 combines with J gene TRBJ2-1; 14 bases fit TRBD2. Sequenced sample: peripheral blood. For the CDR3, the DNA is TGTGCCAGCAGCGAGGGACTAGCGGGAGACAATGAGCAGTTCTTC. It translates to CASSEGLAGDNEQFF.